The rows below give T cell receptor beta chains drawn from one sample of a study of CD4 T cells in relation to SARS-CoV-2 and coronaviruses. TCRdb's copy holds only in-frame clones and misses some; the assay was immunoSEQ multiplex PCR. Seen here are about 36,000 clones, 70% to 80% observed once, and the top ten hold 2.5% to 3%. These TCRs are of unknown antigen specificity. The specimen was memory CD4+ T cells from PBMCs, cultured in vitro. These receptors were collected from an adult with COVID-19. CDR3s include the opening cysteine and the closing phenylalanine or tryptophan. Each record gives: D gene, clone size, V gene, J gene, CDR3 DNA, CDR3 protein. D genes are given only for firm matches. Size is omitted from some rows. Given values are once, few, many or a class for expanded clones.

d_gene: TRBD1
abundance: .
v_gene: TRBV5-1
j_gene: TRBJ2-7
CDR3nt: TGCGCCAGCAGCCCGCCGAAGGGGGCCGCATACCGGGGTACCTACGAGCAGTACTTC
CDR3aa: CASSPPKGAAYRGTYEQYF

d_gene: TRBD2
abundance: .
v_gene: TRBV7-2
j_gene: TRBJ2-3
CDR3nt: TGTGCCAGCAGCTTAGCGGCGGCGGGAGGCTCCACAGATACGCAGTATTTT
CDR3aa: CASSLAAAGGSTDTQYF

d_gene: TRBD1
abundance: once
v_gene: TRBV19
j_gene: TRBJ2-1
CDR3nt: TGTGCCAGTAGTAACTCCAGGGGGCGCGAGCAGTTCTTC
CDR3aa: CASSNSRGREQFF

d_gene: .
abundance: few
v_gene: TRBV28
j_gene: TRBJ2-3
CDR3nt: TGTGCCAGCAGGGATGAGTTCAGGGGCTCAAGAACAGATACGCAGTATTTT
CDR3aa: CASRDEFRGSRTDTQYF

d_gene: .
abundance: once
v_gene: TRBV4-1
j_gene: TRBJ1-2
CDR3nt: TGCGCCAGCAGCCAAGGAGTCACCGGCGGCTATGGCTACACCTTC
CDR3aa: CASSQGVTGGYGYTF

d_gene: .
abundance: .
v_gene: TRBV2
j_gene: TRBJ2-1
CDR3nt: TGTGCCAGCAGAGACAGCATGAGCTCCTACAATGAGCAGTTCTTC
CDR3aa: CASRDSMSSYNEQFF

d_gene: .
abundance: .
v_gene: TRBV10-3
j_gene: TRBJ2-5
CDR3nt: TGTGCCATCAGTATCCAAGAGACCCAGTACTTC
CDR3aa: CAISIQETQYF

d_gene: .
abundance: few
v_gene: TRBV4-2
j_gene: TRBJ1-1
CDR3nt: TGTGCCAGCAGCCAAGAGGTAGGCAGACTCATGAACACTGAAGCTTTCTTT
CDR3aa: CASSQEVGRLMNTEAFF

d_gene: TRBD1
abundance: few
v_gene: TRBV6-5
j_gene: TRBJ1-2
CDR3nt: TGTGCCAGCAAGAGGACAGGGTATGGCTACACCTTC
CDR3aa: CASKRTGYGYTF

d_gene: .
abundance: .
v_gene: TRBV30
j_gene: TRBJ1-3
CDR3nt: TGTGCCTGGGCCAGGAAAGGAGGGACTGGAAACACCATATATTTT
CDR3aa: CAWARKGGTGNTIYF

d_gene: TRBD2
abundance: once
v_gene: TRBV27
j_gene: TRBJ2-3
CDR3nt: TGTGCCAGCAGTCCGGGACTAGCGGGATACACAGATACGCAGTATTTT
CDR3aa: CASSPGLAGYTDTQYF

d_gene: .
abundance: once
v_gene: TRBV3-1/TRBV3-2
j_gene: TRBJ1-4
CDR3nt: TGTGCCAGCAGCCAAGATTTTAAGGCGGAACTGTTTTTT
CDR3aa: CASSQDFKAELFF

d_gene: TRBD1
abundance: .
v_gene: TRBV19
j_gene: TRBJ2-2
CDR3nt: TGTGCCAGTAGGCCCCAGTGGGGGACAGGGGAGATTGGGGAGCTGTTTTTT
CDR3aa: CASRPQWGTGEIGELFF

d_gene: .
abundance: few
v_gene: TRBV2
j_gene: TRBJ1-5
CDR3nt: TGTGCCAGCACAAGGGAACAGAGCAATCAGCCCCAGCATTTT
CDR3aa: CASTREQSNQPQHF

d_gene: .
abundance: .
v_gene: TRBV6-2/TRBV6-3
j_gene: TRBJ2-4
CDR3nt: TGTGCCAGCCGCCCAGGCTCCGTAGCCAAAAACATTCAGTACTTC
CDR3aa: CASRPGSVAKNIQYF

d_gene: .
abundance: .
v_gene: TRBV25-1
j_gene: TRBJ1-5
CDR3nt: TGTGCCAGCGGGGGGGGGTTTAGCAATCAGCCCCAGCATTTT
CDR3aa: CASGGGFSNQPQHF

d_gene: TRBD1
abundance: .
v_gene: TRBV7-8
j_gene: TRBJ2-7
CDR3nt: TGTGCCAGCTCGGGACAGGGAATACCCTACGAGCAGTACTTC
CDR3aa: CASSGQGIPYEQYF

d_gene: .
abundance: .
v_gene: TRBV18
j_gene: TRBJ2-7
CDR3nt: TGTGCCAGCTCAGCGGACATCTACGAGCAGTACTTC
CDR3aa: CASSADIYEQYF

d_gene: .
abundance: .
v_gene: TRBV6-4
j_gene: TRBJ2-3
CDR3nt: TGTGCCAGCAGTGACTCGGACAGCACAGATACGCAGTATTTT
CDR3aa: CASSDSDSTDTQYF

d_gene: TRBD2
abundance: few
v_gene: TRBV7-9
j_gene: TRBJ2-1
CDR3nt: TGTGCCAGCAGCGGGGTAGAGGGAGCGGGAGGTTTATACAATGAGCAGTTCTTC
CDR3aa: CASSGVEGAGGLYNEQFF

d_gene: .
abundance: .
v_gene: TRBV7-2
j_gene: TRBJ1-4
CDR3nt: TGTGCCAGCAGCTTAAGGGGGATGGGTAATGAAAAACTGTTTTTT
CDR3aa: CASSLRGMGNEKLFF

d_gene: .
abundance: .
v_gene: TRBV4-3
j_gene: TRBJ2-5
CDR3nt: TGCGCCAGCAGCCAAGATCGGCTGGTACAAGAGACCCAGTACTTC
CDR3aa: CASSQDRLVQETQYF

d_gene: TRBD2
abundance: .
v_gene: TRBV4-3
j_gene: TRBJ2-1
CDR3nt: TGCGCCAGCAGCCGCGGGAGGGCCAGGAATGAGCAGTTCTTC
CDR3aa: CASSRGRARNEQFF

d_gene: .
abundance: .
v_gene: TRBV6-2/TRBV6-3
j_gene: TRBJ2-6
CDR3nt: TGTGCCAGCAGTCCGACGGGGGAATCCTACTCTGGGGCCAACGTCCTGACTTTC
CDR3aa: CASSPTGESYSGANVLTF

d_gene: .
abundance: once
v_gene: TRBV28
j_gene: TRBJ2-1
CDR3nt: TGTGCCAGCAGTTTAGGGGACGGACGGGCCTTCTTC
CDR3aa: CASSLGDGRAFF

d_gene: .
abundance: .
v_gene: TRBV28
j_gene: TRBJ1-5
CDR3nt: TGTGCCAGTAGCAAGGAGACAGGCCTTAATCAGCCCCAGCATTTT
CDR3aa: CASSKETGLNQPQHF

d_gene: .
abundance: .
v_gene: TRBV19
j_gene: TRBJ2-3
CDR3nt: TGTGCCAGTAGTATAAGCGCCAAGACAGATACGCAGTATTTT
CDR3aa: CASSISAKTDTQYF

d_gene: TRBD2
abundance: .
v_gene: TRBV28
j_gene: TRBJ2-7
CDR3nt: TGTGCCAGCAGTCCCCAAAGCAGGGAGGGGTACTACGAGCAGTACTTC
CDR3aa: CASSPQSREGYYEQYF

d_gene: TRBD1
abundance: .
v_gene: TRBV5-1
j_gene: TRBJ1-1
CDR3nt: TGCGCCAGCAGCTCTCCGGGACAGGGAGGTATAATAGAAGCTTTCTTT
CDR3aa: CASSSPGQGGIIEAFF

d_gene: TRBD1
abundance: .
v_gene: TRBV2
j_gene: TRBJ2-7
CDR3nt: TGTGCCACCCAGGGACAGGGGGCCTCCTACGAGCAGTACTTC
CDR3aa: CATQGQGASYEQYF

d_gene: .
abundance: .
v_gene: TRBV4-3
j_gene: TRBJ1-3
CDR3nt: TGCGCCAGCAGCCCCTCTCCCCAGGGGCCCTCTGGAAACACCATATATTTT
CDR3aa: CASSPSPQGPSGNTIYF

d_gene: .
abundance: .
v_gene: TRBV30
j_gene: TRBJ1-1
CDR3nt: TGTGCCTGGCACGTAGGAGGGTTGGGCACTGAAGCTTTCTTT
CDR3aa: CAWHVGGLGTEAFF

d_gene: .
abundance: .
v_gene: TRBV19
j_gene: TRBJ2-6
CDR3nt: TGTGCCACTACCGGGGTCTCTGGGGCCAACGTCCTGACTTTC
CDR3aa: CATTGVSGANVLTF

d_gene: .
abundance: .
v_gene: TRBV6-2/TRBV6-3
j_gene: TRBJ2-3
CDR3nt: TGTGCCAGCAGCGCAGGGGAGGGAATTCGCACAGATACGCAGTATTTT
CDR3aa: CASSAGEGIRTDTQYF

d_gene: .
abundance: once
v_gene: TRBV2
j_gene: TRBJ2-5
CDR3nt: TGTGCCAGCAGTGAAGGCGCGGGTTGGCAAGAGACCCAGTACTTC
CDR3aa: CASSEGAGWQETQYF

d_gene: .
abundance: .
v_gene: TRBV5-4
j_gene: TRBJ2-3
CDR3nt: TGTGCCAGCAGCTTTGACCGCCTGAGGACAGATACGCAGTATTTT
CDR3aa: CASSFDRLRTDTQYF

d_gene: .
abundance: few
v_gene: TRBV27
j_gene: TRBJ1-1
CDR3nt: TGTGCCAGCACAACCACGAACACTGAAGCTTTCTTT
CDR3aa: CASTTTNTEAFF

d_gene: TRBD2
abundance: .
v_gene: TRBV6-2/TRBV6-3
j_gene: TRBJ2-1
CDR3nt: TGTGCCAGCAGTTCCGTAGCGGGAGTGCTTTACAATGAGCAGTTCTTC
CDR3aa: CASSSVAGVLYNEQFF

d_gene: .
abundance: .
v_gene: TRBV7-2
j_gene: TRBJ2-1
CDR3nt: TGTGCCAGCAGTGCCGGGCGGGGAGCTCAAAGCTCCTACAATGAGCAGTTCTTC
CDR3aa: CASSAGRGAQSSYNEQFF

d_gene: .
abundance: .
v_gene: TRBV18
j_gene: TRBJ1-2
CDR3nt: TGTGCCAGCTCACCGACAGGCAACTATGGCTACACCTTC
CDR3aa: CASSPTGNYGYTF